The T cell receptor beta chain under discussion was sequenced for a study of post-analysis software for immune sequencing data. For the study at large: Patients with relapsing-remitting, secondary progressive and progressive-relapsing multiple sclerosis courses were all represented. Study-wide results and limits: Patients with multiple sclerosis recorded significantly lower normalized Chao1 diversity than controls, the study found. Analysis by F measure revealed that same-batch samples clustered strongly together.

TCR beta cDNA libraries had unique molecular identifiers. Input of about 0.9 to 10 million T cells yielded 400,000 to 550,000 cDNA molecules. Each CDR3 protein gets one entry after TCRdb re-called the PCR reads with MiXCR. In the table there are 750,000 to 950,000 distinct CDR3 sequences, roughly 58% of which are singletons. This clonotype was recorded many times. Its antigen is as yet unknown. This clonotype originated in a girl between 5 and 17 years old with multiple sclerosis. The sequencing sample was made of blood.

Here the CDR3 DNA reads TGTGCCAGCAGCCATACAGGGGCCGAGACCCAGTACTTC. Its protein product is CASSHTGAETQYF. This chain uses TRBV7-9 with TRBJ2-5; 7 bases are a match to TRBD1. Germline V gene lookup returns CDR1 SEHNR and CDR2 FQNEAQ (reference sequence). Trimming at V came to 5 bases and at J to 5 bases, leaving 5 bases not matched to a gene. The CDR3 has 13 residues. The whole variable domain, filled in from reference TRBV7-9 and TRBJ2-5, reads DTGVSQNPRHKITKRGQNVTFRCDPISEHNRLYWYRQTLGQGPEFLTYFQNEAQLEKSRLLSDRFSAERPKGSFSTLEIQRTEQGDSAMYLCASSHTGAETQYFGPGTRLLVL.